This T cell receptor (beta chain) came from a study of CD8+CD57+ T cells in acquired aplastic anemia. Patients who underwent sequencing had shown CD8+CD57+ cell expansion by flow cytometry. In this sample, this clonotype turned up once. The length of the CDR3 is 13 residues. Germline V gene sequence: CDR1 SQVTM, CDR2 ANQGSEA. Deletions cut 2 bases from V and 4 bases from J, with 12 bases between. Template material for TCR beta VDJ and CDR3 profiling consisted of genomic DNA. TCRdb ran MiXCR on the reads and lists one entry per CDR3 protein. Of approximately 58,000 distinct CDR3 sequences in the sample, approximately 50% were seen once.

This chain uses TRBV29-1 with TRBJ2-7; unclear D gene. The TCR sequence derives from a human donor with aplastic anemia. Sequencing was done on a sample of sorted CD4+, CD8+, or CD8+CD57+ T cells (not recorded which) from PBMCs. CDR3 region: CSVEQAAGYEQYF. The CDR3 region has the DNA TGCAGCGTTGAACAGGCCGCTGGGTACGAGCAGTACTTC.